This TCR beta chain is drawn from a study of OX40 agonist ivuxolimab in advanced cancers. The V and J ends lost 0 bases and 1 base respectively, with 9 bases between them. This CDR3 spans 14 amino acids. Germline-derived CDR1 and CDR2 are GTSNPN and SVGIG (reference sequence). This clone is deemed medium-sized (0.01 to 0.1%). TCRdb's copy holds only in-frame clones and misses some; the assay was immunoSEQ multiplex PCR. The data show several thousand clones, less than 90% seen once. The TCR comes from an adult with an advanced solid tumor such as melanoma, head and neck, liver or kidney cancer. The chain couples TRBV30 to TRBJ1-1; D uncertain. The sequencing here drew on CD4+ or CD8+ T cells sorted from blood, taken in a trial of the OX40 agonist ivuxolimab. In DNA, the CDR3 is TGTGCCTGGAGTGTACCGGGCTGGAACACTGAAGCTTTCTTT. Translated: CAWSVPGWNTEAFF.